What follows are 22 T cell receptor beta chains derived from one specimen sequenced in a study of CD8+ T cells in alopecia areata (dated by TCRdb to about 2018). To prepare the library, the immunoSEQ multiplex PCR assay was applied. For TCR sequencing, RNA was extracted from every sample and reverse transcribed into cDNA to serve as template. TCRdb re-hosts the immuneACCESS table, in-frame sequences only. Its copies lack some clones; in the studies checked, an unresolved V gene accounts for under half of them, and the cause for the rest is not known. Recorded for this sample are about 220,000 clones; about three fifths of them occurred a single time. The ten top clones hold 1.5% to 2% of the sample. The time point label for this specimen denotes: more than three weeks on oral tofacitinib. The treatment or condition tag for this specimen amounts to: oral pan-JAK inhibitor, 5-10 mg twice daily. This specimen was CD4+ T cells sorted from blood, taken at week 4, from a patient treated with tofacitinib. These receptors came from a human donor with alopecia areata.

This chain connects TRBV5-6 to TRBJ2-5; D is undetermined. This CDR3 is built from 11 residues. Germline V CDR1 and CDR2: SGHDT, YYEEEE. V shed 2 bases and J shed 4 bases, with 3 bases lying between them. CDR3 nucleotide sequence: TGTGCCAGCAGCTTTCGAGAGACCCAGTACTTC. Amino acid sequence: CASSFRETQYF.

Worth noting for this clone: Other DNA sequences in the same sample also yield this CDR3. The chain combines TRBV5-4 with TRBJ1-2, with no clear D. Trimming removed 3 bases at V and 7 bases at J, with 7 bases between. The CDR3 has 11 amino acids. The germline CDR1 and CDR2 sequences are SGHNT and YYREEE (reference sequence). The CDR3 loop reads CASSSPGGYTF. The CDR3 coding sequence is TGTGCCAGCAGCTCACCCGGTGGCTACACCTTC.

V and J are TRBV5-1 and TRBJ2-5; weak D call: TRBD2 (5 bases). The germline V and J ends were trimmed by 4 bases and 0 bases, with 16 bases remaining between them. Germline V gene data show CDR1 as SGHRS and CDR2 as YFSETQ. The CDR3 covers 16 residues. The CDR3 reads CASSPWGRGYQETQYF. CDR3 bases: TGCGCCAGCAGCCCCTGGGGTCGGGGATACCAAGAGACCCAGTACTTC. Combining the CDR3 with reference TRBV5-1 and TRBJ2-5 gives the whole variable domain KAGVTQTPRYLIKTRGQQVTLSCSPISGHRSVSWYQQTPGQGLQFLFEYFSETQRNKGNFPGRFSGRQFSNSRSEMNVSTLELGDSALYLCASSPWGRGYQETQYFGPGTRLLVL.

CDR3 DNA sequence: TGTGCCAGCAGTGACTGGGGCTTGGACGAGCAGTACTTC. Translated: CASSDWGLDEQYF. The chain recombines TRBV25-1 with TRBJ2-7; a possible D gene is TRBD1 (5 bases). In germline, CDR1 is MGHDK, CDR2 SYGVNS. V lost 3 bases, J lost 5 bases, and 11 bases lay in between. CDR3 length: 13 residues.

In its sample, this clone was seen once. The V call is TRBV12-5, the J call TRBJ2-4; D is undetermined. The V and J ends lost 1 base and 7 bases respectively, with 8 bases between them. This CDR3 region has 13 residues. The germline CDR1 and CDR2 sequences are LGHNT and FRNRAP. The CDR3 nucleotides read TGTGCTAGTGGTTTGGGGACCGAGAACATTCAGTACTTC. Its protein product is CASGLGTENIQYF.

V gene TRBV30 combines with J gene TRBJ2-2; possible D gene TRBD2, 6 bases. The ends were cut back, 7 bases at V and 1 base at J, with 7 bases in the middle. The germline gives CDR1 GTSNPN, CDR2 SVGIG (reference sequence). The CDR3 covers 12 residues. In nucleotides, the CDR3 is TGTGCCTCCGGGGGGAACACCGGGGAGCTGTTTTTT. Translating gives CASGGNTGELFF.

This clone came up a few times. V and J are TRBV29-1 and TRBJ2-7; D is perhaps TRBD1 (6 bases). The germline CDR1 and CDR2 sequences are SQVTM and ANQGSEA. This CDR3 has 13 residues. The CDR3 DNA sequence: TGCAGTGTCACAGGGAGACAAACCTACGAGCAGTACTTC. Protein: CSVTGRQTYEQYF.

The rearrangement joins TRBV30 to TRBJ2-5; D may match TRBD1 or TRBD2 (5 bases each). Trimming removed 4 bases at V and 5 bases at J, with 11 bases between. This CDR3 has 12 residues. Per the germline V gene, CDR1 is GTSNPN and CDR2 is SVGIG (reference sequence). CDR3 DNA: TGTGCCTGGAACCGCAGGGAGGAGACCCAGTACTTC. Encoded protein: CAWNRREETQYF.

This clone was counted between two and nine times. V is TRBV29-1 and J is TRBJ1-1; 9 bases are shared with TRBD1. CDR3 length: 12 amino acids. Germline V gives CDR1 SQVTM, CDR2 ANQGSEA. The trim removed 7 bases at V and 7 bases at J, leaving 7 bases unmatched. CDR3: CSGTGGAGEAFF. The CDR3 DNA reads TGCAGCGGAACAGGGGGCGCAGGTGAAGCTTTCTTT.

This clone was recorded a few times. J is TRBJ2-3 and V is TRBV29-1; weak D call: TRBD2 (6 bases). V dropped 4 bases and J dropped 3 bases, with 8 bases sitting between them. The CDR3 contains 12 residues. From germline, CDR1 is SQVTM and CDR2 ANQGSEA. CDR3 in amino acids: CSVALATDTQYF. CDR3 in DNA: TGCAGCGTTGCTCTAGCGACAGATACGCAGTATTTT.

J is TRBJ2-3 and V is TRBV25-1, with no clear D. CDR3 length equals 17 residues. Trimming removed 4 bases from V and 1 base from J, with 18 bases in between. The germline CDR1 and CDR2 sequences are MGHDK and SYGVNS. The CDR3 loop is CASSVTGLRARTDTQYF. The DNA of the CDR3 is TGTGCCAGCAGTGTAACTGGCCTCAGAGCACGCACAGATACGCAGTATTTT.

The V gene is TRBV27, the J gene TRBJ1-2; possible D gene TRBD1, 5 bases. The CDR3 consists of 17 residues. V was pared by 0 bases and J by 4 bases, with 18 bases between. Germline V gene data show CDR1 as MNHEY and CDR2 as SMNVEV (reference sequence). CDR3 bases: TGTGCCAGCAGTTTATCGAGTCCTAAGGGGCCAATCTATGGCTACACCTTC. Its protein is CASSLSSPKGPIYGYTF.

This clone was found once. The chain recombines TRBV7-3 with TRBJ2-2; the D is unclear. The length of the CDR3 is 14 residues. V gave up 3 bases and J gave up 3 bases, with 8 bases separating them. CDR1 is SGHTA and CDR2 is FQGTGA in the germline V gene. The CDR3 is CASSFGRDTGELFF. CDR3 sequence (DNA): TGTGCCAGCAGCTTCGGACGGGACACCGGGGAGCTGTTTTTT.

The chain combines TRBV15 with TRBJ1-2; maybe TRBD1 (6 bases). V was clipped by 7 bases and J by 7 bases, with 28 bases between them. Germline V CDR1 and CDR2: LNHNV, YYDKDF (reference sequence). This CDR3 region has 17 residues. The CDR3 DNA reads TGTGCCACCATCCAGAGAGGGCCGAATACAGGGTGGGTTGGCTACACCTTC. Its protein is CATIQRGPNTGWVGYTF.

This clone has only a few counts. This chain links TRBV29-1 with TRBJ1-2, with D unresolved. Germline V gene data show CDR1 as SQVTM and CDR2 as ANQGSEA. CDR3 length: 13 residues. V lost 4 bases and J lost 3, with 12 bases in between. CDR3 DNA: TGCAGCGTTGCAGAGTTAGAAGACTATGGCTACACCTTC. It specifies CSVAELEDYGYTF.

The rearrangement uses TRBV7-2 and TRBJ1-5; D may be TRBD1 (6 bases). V was shortened by 7 bases and J by 6 bases, with 13 bases between the two germline ends. Germline values: CDR1 SGHTA, CDR2 FQGNSA. The CDR3 extends over 13 amino acids. CDR3 DNA sequence: TGTGCCAGCACCCTGGGGGCTGTTCAGCCCCAGCATTTT. Its translation: CASTLGAVQPQHF.

The gene calls are TRBV4-1 and TRBJ1-6; the D is unclear. Trimming took off 0 bases at V and 3 bases at J, with 12 bases between the two ends. Germline lookup yields CDR1 MGHRA and CDR2 YSYEKL. There are 17 residues in the CDR3. Here the CDR3 reads CASSQDGAPGYNSPLHF. DNA of the CDR3: TGCGCCAGCAGCCAAGACGGCGCCCCGGGCTATAATTCACCCCTCCACTTT.

This clone appeared once. The chain carries TRBV5-1 and TRBJ2-3; D gene ambiguous. V was cut by 1 base and J by 0 bases, with 12 bases left in between. Germline values: CDR1 SGHRS, CDR2 YFSETQ. The CDR3 sequence is 16 residues long. The CDR3 DNA sequence: TGCGCCAGCAGCTTGTTCCCCTTCTCTAGCACAGATACGCAGTATTTT. This codes for CASSLFPFSSTDTQYF.

This clone was picked up a small number of times. The chain combines TRBV11-2 with TRBJ2-2, with 10 bases lining up with TRBD2. J was trimmed by 9 bases and V by 3 bases; bases with no gene match: 10. The CDR3 runs to 16 residues. Germline CDR1 is SGHAT and CDR2 is FQNNGV. CDR3 DNA sequence: TGTGCCAGCAGCTTTCTTGGTAGCGGGGGGACCAGGGAGCTGTTTTTT. It is translated as CASSFLGSGGTRELFF.

This chain joins TRBV2 and TRBJ1-2, with D tentatively TRBD1 (5 bases). Germline CDR1 and CDR2: SNHLY and FYNNEI. This CDR3 has 13 residues. V lost 4 bases and J 4 bases, leaving 10 bases between the germline ends. This CDR3 reads CASSATELYGYTF. The CDR3 DNA sequence: TGTGCCAGCAGTGCGACAGAACTCTATGGCTACACCTTC.

This clone was seen at least ten times. This chain links TRBV10-3 with TRBJ2-1; D is unclear. CDR1 and CDR2 (germline): ENHRY, SYGVKD. The CDR3 has 13 residues. The germline V and J ends were trimmed by 7 bases and 2 bases, with 9 bases remaining between them. The CDR3 spells CAINGNTYNEQFF. For the CDR3, the DNA is TGTGCCATCAATGGCAATACCTACAATGAGCAGTTCTTC.

The V gene is TRBV7-9, the J gene TRBJ1-1; 7 bases are shared with TRBD1. Germline V gene data show CDR1 as SEHNR and CDR2 as FQNEAQ (reference sequence). The CDR3 covers 14 residues. V dropped 1 base and J dropped 1; count of bases not matched to a gene: 0. CDR3 sequence reads: CASSLDRGNTEAFF. As DNA, the CDR3 is TGTGCCAGCAGCTTAGACAGGGGGAACACTGAAGCTTTCTTT.